Listed below are T cell receptor beta chains from one sample, sequenced in a study of blood T cell repertoires in COVID-19. Clones were read by immunoSEQ multiplex PCR, and TCRdb kept only the in-frame ones, dropping some. Of some 190,000 clones listed, 82% were seen once; the top ten hold approximately 7.8%. Sequenced material: peripheral blood. These receptors all come from a woman aged 55-69 years with COVID-19, enrolled during active disease. Each CDR3 is given with its conserved first and last residue. The D gene is left open where the match is weak. Some rows mark clone size as missing; the rest say once, few, many or name a class of expanded clone.

j_gene | d_gene | v_gene | abundance | CDR3nt | CDR3aa
TRBJ1-5 | . | TRBV6-5 | once | TGTGCCAGCAGGCCTCCGGGAGGTCGCAATCAGCCCCAGCATTTT | CASRPPGGRNQPQHF
TRBJ2-1 | TRBD2 | TRBV7-2 | few | TGTGCCAGCAGCTTGCGGGAGTGGTTCTTC | CASSLREWFF
TRBJ2-3 | . | TRBV7-3 | . | TGTGCCAGCAGCGAGAGGGTAGCATGGTCAGATACGCAGTATTTT | CASSERVAWSDTQYF
TRBJ1-1 | TRBD1 | TRBV19 | . | TGTGCCAGTAGCCTGAGGGACAGGGGGCAGACTGAAGCTTTCTTT | CASSLRDRGQTEAFF
TRBJ2-5 | TRBD2 | TRBV28 | . | TGTGCCAGCAGTTTAGGCGGGGGGGCCAGAGAGACCCAGTACTTC | CASSLGGGARETQYF
TRBJ1-1 | . | TRBV5-1 | . | TGCGCCAGCAGCTTAATGACAGAGAACACTGAAGCTTTCTTT | CASSLMTENTEAFF
TRBJ1-5 | TRBD1 | TRBV28 | once | TGTGCCAGCAGCACTACGGGACAGGGAAATCAGCCCCAGCATTTT | CASSTTGQGNQPQHF
TRBJ1-6 | . | TRBV6-1 | . | TGTGCCAGCAGTGATGGCGGCGGCGCCCACTTT | CASSDGGGAHF
TRBJ1-1 | TRBD1 | TRBV28 | . | TGTGCCAGCAGTTTCTCTTTACAGGGGAGGAACACTGAAGCTTTCTTT | CASSFSLQGRNTEAFF
TRBJ2-3 | TRBD1 | TRBV3-1/TRBV3-2 | few | TGTGCCAGCAGCCAAGCGACAGGGGGAAGCACAGATACGCAGTATTTT | CASSQATGGSTDTQYF
TRBJ2-3 | TRBD2 | TRBV2 | once | TGTGCCAGCAGTGGGAGACTAGCGGGGTCGGGCACAGATACGCAGTATTTT | CASSGRLAGSGTDTQYF
TRBJ1-5 | . | TRBV12-3/TRBV12-4 | . | TGTGCCAGCAGTTTGCTGCCGGATCAGCCCCAGCATTTT | CASSLLPDQPQHF
TRBJ2-5 | TRBD2 | TRBV5-1 | . | TGCGCCAGCAGCTTGGTGAGCGGGGGGTCGCAAGAGACCCAGTACTTC | CASSLVSGGSQETQYF
TRBJ2-3 | . | TRBV28 | . | TGTGCCAGCAGTTTTAGTAACTTGGTTTATCCCCTCACAGATACGCAGTATTTT | CASSFSNLVYPLTDTQYF
TRBJ2-7 | TRBD2 | TRBV6-9 | many | TGTGCCAGCACTCCTAGCGGGAGTGTAAACGAGCAGTACTTC | CASTPSGSVNEQYF
TRBJ2-7 | . | TRBV28 | . | TGTGCCAGCAGATTATCCGGCAGGGGTAACGAGCAGTACTTC | CASRLSGRGNEQYF
TRBJ1-5 | TRBD1 | TRBV19 | . | TGTGCCAGTAGTGCCATCCCACAGGGGAATCAGCCCCAGCATTTT | CASSAIPQGNQPQHF
TRBJ1-5 | TRBD1 | TRBV6-1 | . | TGTGCCAGCAGTGGGGGGGCGAACAGGGGTCTGCAGCCCCAGCATTTT | CASSGGANRGLQPQHF
TRBJ1-5 | TRBD1 | TRBV5-6 | . | TGTGCCAGCAGCTGGCGGGGACAGTTCAGCAATCAGCCCCAGCATTTT | CASSWRGQFSNQPQHF
TRBJ2-3 | . | TRBV6-5 | . | TGTGCCAGCAGCGCCACGGGACATAGCACAGATACGCAGTATTTT | CASSATGHSTDTQYF
TRBJ2-7 | . | TRBV7-8 | . | TGTGCCAGCAGCTCGGGTCCTACCTACGAGCAGTACTTC | CASSSGPTYEQYF
TRBJ2-1 | TRBD2 | TRBV5-5 | . | TGTGCCAGCAGTGAAGCGGGGGGCTTTAACAATGAGCAGTTCTTC | CASSEAGGFNNEQFF
TRBJ2-2 | . | TRBV11-2 | . | TGTGCCAGCAGCCCGACGACTCAGAACACCGGGGAGCTGTTTTTT | CASSPTTQNTGELFF
TRBJ2-2 | . | TRBV3-1/TRBV3-2 | . | TGTGCCAGCAGCTTGAGGACAGCGAACACCGGGGAGCTGTTTTTT | CASSLRTANTGELFF
TRBJ1-3 | . | TRBV5-6 | . | TGTGCCAGCAGCTTAGAGAGCAGGCACACCATATATTTT | CASSLESRHTIYF
TRBJ2-1 | . | TRBV18 | . | TGTGCCAGCTCCGCTTCAGGGTACAATGAGCAGTTCTTC | CASSASGYNEQFF
TRBJ2-7 | . | TRBV9 | . | TGTGCCAGCAGCGTAGAGGTCAGGGGATCCGAGCAGTACTTC | CASSVEVRGSEQYF
TRBJ1-4 | . | TRBV6-6 | . | TGTGCCAGCAGTTTAACCAGGGGCCCGAATGAAAAACTGTTTTTT | CASSLTRGPNEKLFF
TRBJ1-2 | . | TRBV7-2 | . | TGTGCCAGCAGCAAAAGCACCGGGGGGGTCTATGGCTACACCTTC | CASSKSTGGVYGYTF
TRBJ2-5 | TRBD1 | TRBV5-1 | once | TGCGCCAGCAGCTTGGACAGGGGGGAGACCCAGTACTTC | CASSLDRGETQYF
TRBJ1-6 | . | TRBV28 | . | TGTGCCAGCAGCCAAATCCGGGGTAGTAATCTCCACTTT | CASSQIRGSNLHF
TRBJ2-5 | TRBD1 | TRBV4-2 | . | TGTGCCAGCAGCCAAGGGTCACGGGACAGCCAAGAGACCCAGTACTTC | CASSQGSRDSQETQYF
TRBJ2-7 | TRBD2 | TRBV6-1 | . | TGTGCCAGCAGTGAAGGGTGGACTAGCGGGATTTCCGAGCAGTACTTC | CASSEGWTSGISEQYF